This T cell receptor (beta chain) was captured by sequencing in a study of blood T cell repertoires in COVID-19 (dated by TCRdb to about 2020). Background for the entire study: Samples covering the acute and convalescent phases of COVID-19 were provided by collaborators in the United States, Italy and Spain. The repertoires were released in a freely available public database meant as a resource for research on the immune response to SARS-CoV-2. Where HLA class I and class II types were available, the types were taken from metadata supplied by the sample provider, not from assay-based typing. The samples were drawn from the first 160 participants of the ongoing ImmuneRACE study and from 1,200 or so subjects provided by 6 global collaborators. The prospective study material was composed of cDNA or gDNA derived from T cells, B-cell-depleted T cells, or PBMCs. Subjects who had been exposed to COVID-19, were actively infected with it, or had recovered from it provided the deeply sampled blood TCRbeta repertoires that made up the dataset. A de-identified subject ID, COVID-19 status, age in years and sex were almost always included in the sample metadata. Study-wide conclusions, independent of this receptor: The quantity of clinical and demographic metadata differed by source and by participant and was supplied without curation.

In the prospective study, participants were roughly 18 to 100 years old, resided in about two dozen geographic areas of the United States, and were enrolled through a virtual design. To assign participants to cohorts, the prospective study relied on clinical history that participants themselves reported in a screening survey and a study questionnaire. A participant counted as exposed if, within 2 weeks of entering the study, that participant had been in contact with someone who had a PCR-confirmed or clinician-diagnosed COVID-19 case. Mobile phlebotomists in the prospective study collected whole blood, serum and a nasopharyngeal or oropharyngeal swab from every participant. Prospective study participants could optionally give additional blood draws and questionnaires over an approximately 2-month period. Blood samples from the prospective study were shipped frozen or at room temperature prior to DNA extraction.

Turning to this clone: What this receptor recognizes is not known. No base qualities exist here, and no much larger clone lies one base off it.

Compared with germline, V lacks 5 bases and J lacks 9 bases; bases without a gene match: 8. From the cysteine up to the phenylalanine, the CDR3 has a length of 14 residues. Kept here is only the CDR3 DNA, which spans 42 bases and is read in frame from base 1. From the germline V gene, CDR1 is MNHEY and CDR2 is SVGEGT. The immunoSEQ Assay, a bias-controlled multiplex PCR, was used to amplify TCRbeta CDR3 regions from genomic DNA. For the original study's pipeline: The number of nucleated cells in each sample was estimated by amplification of reference gene primers within the assay. Sequence reads were collapsed and filtered to measure the absolute abundance of every unique TCRbeta CDR3 rearrangement. For each sample, productive Simpson clonality was calculated as the square root of Simpson's diversity index across productive rearrangements. TCRdb retrieved this table from immuneACCESS and kept in-frame rearrangements only. Not all clones are present; in checked studies, unresolved V genes account for under half, and no reason is known for the remainder. From that table come the V and J calls and clone size; the DNA was used to work out D and trimming. The sample table contains a few hundred thousand clones; only one count was recorded for about 88% of them. The ten top clones hold just over 6.5% of the sample.

The receptor was derived from a woman between 45 and 65 years old who had been exposed to COVID-19. In this chain, TRBV6-2 or TRBV6-3 is recombined with TRBJ2-1; 9 of the junction bases match TRBD1. Input material: PBMCs or T cells enriched from blood (not recorded which). This receptor carries the CDR3 CASSTGDRAGEQFF. The sequenced DNA: TGTGCCAGCAGTACCGGGGACAGGGCTGGTGAGCAGTTCTTC.